Included here is one T cell receptor (beta chain) sequence, with context. The antigen it binds to is not known. Base qualities are not provided; no much larger clone lies one nucleotide away. This entry is derived from a study of T-cell reconstitution after alpha-beta-depleted transplantation in children (dated by TCRdb to the mid-2010s). The study in broad terms: T-cell immune reconstitution after TCRalphabeta/CD19-depleted allogeneic hematopoietic cell transplantation in children was quantitatively tracked in the study by means of TCR repertoire profiling.

From a lookup of the germline V gene, CDR1 and CDR2 are MNHEY and SVGEGT. The CDR3 runs 16 amino acids, cysteine and phenylalanine included. Kept here is only the CDR3 DNA, which spans 48 bases and is read in frame from base 1. Germline trimming: 2 bases from V, 4 bases from J; junction bases outside gene matches: 7. Library preparation was by PCR. TCRdb records Illumina HiSeq 2500 as the sequencer. TCR library preparation used molecular barcoding, with unique molecular identifiers applied to normalize quantification of the TCRbeta repertoire. Clones were called with MiXCR by TCRdb after fastp trimmed the public reads at Q25, and only in-frame beta chains were retained. A single entry per CDR3 protein holds the most common genes and DNA from its merged rows. For this sample the table gives more than 550,000 distinct CDR3 sequences, of which roughly a tenth were detected only once. The top ten constitute around 4% of the sample.

The material sequenced was PBMCs from the stem cell graft donor, taken from the stem cell graft. Recombination connected TRBV6-2 or TRBV6-3 to TRBJ2-3; 9 middle bases align to TRBD1. The clonotype originates from a human donor who donated a stem cell graft to a child with acute myeloid leukemia. The nucleotide sequence is TGTGCCAGCAGTTACGAAGGGGACAGGGTCGCAGATACGCAGTATTTT. Protein translation: CASSYEGDRVADTQYF.